This T cell receptor beta chain was obtained from a study of post-analysis software for immune sequencing data. Overall study: Disease courses included relapsing-remitting, secondary progressive and progressive-relapsing multiple sclerosis.

Findings of the study overall: Those with multiple sclerosis, the patient group, showed significantly lower normalized Chao1 diversity than controls. Patients carried several TRBV segments more frequently than controls did, and TRBV5-6, TRBV5-1 and TRBV20-1 were among them.

Included in the TCR beta cDNA libraries were unique molecular identifiers. Yield was roughly 500,000 cDNA molecules from approximately 0.91 to 9.4 million T cells. TCRdb reprocessed the PCR reads with MiXCR, giving one entry per CDR3 protein. Seen here are about 540,000 distinct CDR3 sequences, approximately 34% observed once, and the top ten hold 4.5% to 7.5%. The V and J ends lost 0 bases and 0 bases respectively, with 8 bases between them. Germline V CDR1 and CDR2: WSHSY, SAAADI. The CDR3 contains 15 residues. This clonotype was counted a few times. Its antigen is unknown. V gene TRBV10-2 combines with J gene TRBJ1-1; maybe TRBD1 (5 bases). The sequence was collected from a girl aged 2 to 17 with multiple sclerosis. The sequenced sample was blood. The CDR3: CASSESTAMNTEAFF. The CDR3 DNA reads as TGCGCCAGCAGTGAGTCGACAGCCATGAACACTGAAGCTTTCTTT.